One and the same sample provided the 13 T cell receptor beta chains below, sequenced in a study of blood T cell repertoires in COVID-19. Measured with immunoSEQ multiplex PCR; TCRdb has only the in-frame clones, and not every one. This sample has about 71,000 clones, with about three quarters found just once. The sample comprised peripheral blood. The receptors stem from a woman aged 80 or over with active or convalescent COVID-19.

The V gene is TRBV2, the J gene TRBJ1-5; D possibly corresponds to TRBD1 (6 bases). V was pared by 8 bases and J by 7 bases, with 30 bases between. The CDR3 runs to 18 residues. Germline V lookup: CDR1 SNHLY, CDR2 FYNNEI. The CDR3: CASQENHQDGQWGQPQHF. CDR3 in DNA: TGTGCCAGCCAGGAAAACCACCAAGATGGACAGTGGGGACAGCCCCAGCATTTT.

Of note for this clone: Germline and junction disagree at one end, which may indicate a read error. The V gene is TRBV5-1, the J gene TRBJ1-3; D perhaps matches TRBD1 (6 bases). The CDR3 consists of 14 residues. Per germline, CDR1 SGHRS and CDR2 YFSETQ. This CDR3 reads CASRLGATGNTIYF. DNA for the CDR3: TGCGCCAGCAGATTGGGGGCAACTGGAAACACCATATATTTT.

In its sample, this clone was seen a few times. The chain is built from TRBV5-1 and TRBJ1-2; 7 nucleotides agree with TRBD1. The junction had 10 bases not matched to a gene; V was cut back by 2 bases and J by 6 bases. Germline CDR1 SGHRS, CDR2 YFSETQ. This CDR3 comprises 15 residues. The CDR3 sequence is CASSFRGRQGDGYTF. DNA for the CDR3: TGCGCCAGCAGCTTTCGGGGTCGACAGGGAGATGGCTACACCTTC.

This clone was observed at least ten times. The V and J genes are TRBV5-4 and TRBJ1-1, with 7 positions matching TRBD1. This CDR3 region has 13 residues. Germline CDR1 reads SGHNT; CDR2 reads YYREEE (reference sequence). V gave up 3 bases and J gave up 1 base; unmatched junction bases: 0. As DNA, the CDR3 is TGTGCCAGCAGCTACAGGGGGAACACTGAAGCTTTCTTT. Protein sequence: CASSYRGNTEAFF.

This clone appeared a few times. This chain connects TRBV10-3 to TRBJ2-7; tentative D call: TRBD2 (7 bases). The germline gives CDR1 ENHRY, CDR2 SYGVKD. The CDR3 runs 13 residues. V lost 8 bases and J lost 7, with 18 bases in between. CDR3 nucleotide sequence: TGTGCCATCGCGCCACGGGGGGCGTGGGAGCAGTACTTC. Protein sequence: CAIAPRGAWEQYF.

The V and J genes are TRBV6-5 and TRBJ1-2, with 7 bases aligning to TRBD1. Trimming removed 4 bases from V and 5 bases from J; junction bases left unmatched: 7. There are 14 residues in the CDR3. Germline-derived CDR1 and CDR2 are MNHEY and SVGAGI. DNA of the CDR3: TGTGCCAGCAGTTTACTGGGACAGCGATATGGCTACACCTTC. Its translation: CASSLLGQRYGYTF.

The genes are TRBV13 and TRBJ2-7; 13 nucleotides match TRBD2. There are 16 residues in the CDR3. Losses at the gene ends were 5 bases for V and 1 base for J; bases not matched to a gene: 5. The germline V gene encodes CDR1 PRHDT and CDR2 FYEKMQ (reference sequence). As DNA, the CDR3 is TGTGCCAGCAGCACCAGGACTAGCGGGGGTTCCTACGAGCAGTACTTC. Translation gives CASSTRTSGGSYEQYF.

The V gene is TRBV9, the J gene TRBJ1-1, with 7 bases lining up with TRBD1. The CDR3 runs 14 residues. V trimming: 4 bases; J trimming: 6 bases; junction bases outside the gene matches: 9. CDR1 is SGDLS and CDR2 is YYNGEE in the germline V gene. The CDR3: CASSRDRVGSEAFF. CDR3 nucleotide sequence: TGTGCCAGCAGCAGAGACAGGGTAGGATCTGAAGCTTTCTTT.

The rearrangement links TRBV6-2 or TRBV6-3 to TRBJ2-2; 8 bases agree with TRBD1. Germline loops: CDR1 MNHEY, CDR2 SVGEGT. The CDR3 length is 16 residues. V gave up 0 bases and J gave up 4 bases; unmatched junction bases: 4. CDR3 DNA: TGTGCCAGCAGTTACTCAGCGGACAGGGTCACCGGGGAGCTGTTTTTT. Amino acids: CASSYSADRVTGELFF.

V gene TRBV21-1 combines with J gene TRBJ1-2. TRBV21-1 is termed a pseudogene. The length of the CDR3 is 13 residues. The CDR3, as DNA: TGTGCCAGCATCCCGGGTAGCGTAGAAGGCTACACCTTC. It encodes CASIPGSVEGYTF.

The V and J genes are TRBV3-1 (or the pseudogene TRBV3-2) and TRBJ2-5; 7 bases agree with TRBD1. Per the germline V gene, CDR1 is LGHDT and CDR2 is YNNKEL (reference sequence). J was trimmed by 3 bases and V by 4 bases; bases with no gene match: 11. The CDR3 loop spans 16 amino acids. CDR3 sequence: CASSLLTRGGKETQYF. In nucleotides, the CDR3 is TGTGCCAGCAGCCTACTTACAAGAGGGGGCAAAGAGACCCAGTACTTC.

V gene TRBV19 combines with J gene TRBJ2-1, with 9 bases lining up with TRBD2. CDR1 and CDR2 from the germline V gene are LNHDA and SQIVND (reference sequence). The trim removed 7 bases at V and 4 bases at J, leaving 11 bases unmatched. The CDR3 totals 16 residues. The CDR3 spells CASTTAPGLAYNEQFF. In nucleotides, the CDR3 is TGTGCCAGTACCACTGCTCCGGGACTAGCATACAATGAGCAGTTCTTC.

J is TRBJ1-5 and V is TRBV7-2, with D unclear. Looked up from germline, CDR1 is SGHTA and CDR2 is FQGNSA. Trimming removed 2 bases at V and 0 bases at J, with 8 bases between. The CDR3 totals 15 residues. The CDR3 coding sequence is TGTGCCAGCAGCTTATCGGGAGATAGCAATCAGCCCCAGCATTTT. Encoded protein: CASSLSGDSNQPQHF.